A selection of T cell receptor beta chains follows, all from one sample in a study of blood T cell repertoires in COVID-19. Here immunoSEQ multiplex PCR was the method, and the copy in TCRdb shows in-frame clones only, minus some. The sample holds roughly 150,000 clones, 70% to 85% seen once. The sample consisted of peripheral blood. The receptors derive from a man of 80 years or more with COVID-19, enrolled during active disease. The CDR3 runs from the conserved cysteine through the conserved F or W. Fields, in order: clone size, D gene, J gene, V gene, CDR3 length, CDR3 protein, CDR3 DNA. A D gene is named only where the DNA matches it firmly. Size is omitted from some rows. Given values are once, few, many or a class for expanded clones.

few | TRBD1 | TRBJ1-1 | TRBV6-5 | 14 | CASTKTGGRELAFF | TGTGCCAGCACCAAGACAGGGGGCCGAGAGCTGGCTTTCTTT
NA | TRBD1 | TRBJ1-4 | TRBV19 | 13 | CASSKGAGEKLFF | TGTGCCAGTAGTAAGGGGGCAGGTGAAAAACTGTTTTTT
NA | TRBD2 | TRBJ2-7 | TRBV18 | 15 | CASSPPLAGAYEQYF | TGTGCCAGCTCACCACCACTAGCGGGGGCCTACGAGCAGTACTTC
NA | NA | TRBJ1-3 | TRBV3-1/TRBV3-2 | 13 | CASSLEPGNTIYF | TGTGCCAGCAGCCTGGAGCCTGGAAACACCATATATTTT
NA | NA | TRBJ2-7 | TRBV24-1 | 12 | CATSERGNEQYF | TGTGCCACCAGTGAAAGGGGGAATGAGCAGTACTTC
NA | NA | TRBJ1-5 | TRBV7-9 | 13 | CASSLGSGQPQHF | TGTGCCAGCAGCTTAGGTTCGGGTCAGCCCCAGCATTTT
NA | NA | TRBJ2-2 | TRBV12-3/TRBV12-4 | 13 | CASSFLSTGELFF | TGTGCCAGCAGTTTTCTATCGACCGGGGAGCTGTTTTTT
NA | NA | TRBJ1-2 | TRBV27 | 14 | CASRTQGISYGYTF | TGTGCCAGCAGAACCCAGGGGATAAGCTATGGCTACACCTTC
NA | TRBD2 | TRBJ2-5 | TRBV5-1 | 15 | CASSSGTSGEETQYF | TGCGCCAGCAGTTCTGGGACTAGCGGGGAGGAGACCCAGTACTTC
NA | NA | TRBJ1-6 | TRBV9 | 15 | CASSVGREVGSPLHF | TGTGCCAGCAGCGTCGGGAGGGAAGTTGGGTCACCCCTCCACTTT
few | TRBD1 | TRBJ1-2 | TRBV9 | 14 | CASSVRGGWGGYTF | TGTGCCAGCAGCGTTAGAGGGGGCTGGGGTGGCTACACCTTC
NA | TRBD1 | TRBJ1-2 | TRBV5-1 | 14 | CASSPGQGSYGYTF | TGCGCCAGCAGCCCCGGACAGGGTTCCTATGGCTACACCTTC
NA | TRBD1 | TRBJ1-5 | TRBV19 | 16 | CASSSIGTGTFGPQHF | TGTGCCAGTAGTAGCATCGGGACAGGAACCTTCGGGCCCCAGCATTTT
NA | TRBD1 | TRBJ2-7 | TRBV27 | 15 | CASSSLQGPTYEQYF | TGTGCCAGCAGTTCCTTACAGGGGCCCACCTACGAGCAGTACTTC
NA | NA | TRBJ1-3 | TRBV5-4 | 15 | CASSGRGSSGNTIYF | TGTGCCAGCAGCGGCCGGGGGAGCTCTGGAAACACCATATATTTT
few | TRBD1 | TRBJ2-1 | TRBV9 | 15 | CASSPRGTGDNEQFF | TGTGCCAGCAGCCCCCGTGGAACAGGGGACAATGAGCAGTTCTTC
NA | NA | TRBJ2-5 | TRBV29-1 | 10 | CSVETGIPYF | TGCAGCGTTGAAACAGGGATACCGTACTTC
NA | TRBD1 | TRBJ2-7 | TRBV5-1 | 14 | CASSPDRATYEQYF | TGCGCCAGCAGCCCGGACAGGGCGACCTACGAGCAGTACTTC
few | TRBD1 | TRBJ1-6 | TRBV9 | 15 | CASSVGQGSGSPLHF | TGTGCCAGCAGCGTAGGACAGGGTTCCGGTTCACCCCTCCACTTT
NA | NA | TRBJ1-1 | TRBV15 | 14 | CATSRDLTDTEAFF | TGTGCCACCAGCAGAGATCTGACAGACACTGAAGCTTTCTTT
NA | TRBD1 | TRBJ1-1 | TRBV4-1 | 14 | CASSQERQGDRAFF | TGCGCCAGCAGCCAAGAGAGGCAGGGGGATCGAGCTTTCTTT
NA | NA | TRBJ2-7 | TRBV6-5 | 15 | CASTYRGAPGYEQYF | TGTGCCAGCACCTATCGGGGGGCCCCGGGCTACGAGCAGTACTTC
once | TRBD1 | TRBJ2-2 | TRBV7-7 | 15 | CASSHRTGRSGELFF | TGTGCCAGCAGCCACCGGACAGGAAGGTCCGGGGAGCTGTTTTTT
NA | TRBD1 | TRBJ2-7 | TRBV6-5 | 15 | CASSWTGTGDREQYF | TGTGCCAGCAGTTGGACCGGGACAGGGGATAGGGAGCAGTACTTC